This passage covers 30 T cell receptor beta chains from one sample sequenced in a study of cytomegalovirus exposure and HLA in healthy donors (dated by TCRdb to the late 2010s). The library came from the immunoSEQ multiplex PCR assay. For the multiplex PCR, a mixture combining 60 forward primers for TCR Vbeta segments and 13 reverse primers for TCR Jbeta segments was used. TCRdb mirrors the immuneACCESS table, restricted to in-frame sequences. Some clones are absent from its copies; in checked studies, under half trace to an unresolved V gene, and the reason for the others is unknown. The sample table contains about 170,000 clones; only one count was recorded for around four fifths of them. The top ten hold over 2.5% of the sample. Specimen: PBMCs. The source is a female donor in good health and CMV-seronegative.

The rearrangement uses TRBV5-6 and TRBJ2-2; a possible D gene is TRBD2 (6 bases). CDR3 length equals 16 residues. V gave up 2 bases and J gave up 6 bases, with 17 bases separating them. From germline, CDR1 is SGHDT and CDR2 YYEEEE. CDR3 in amino acids: CASSLGGRPGSGELFF. CDR3 DNA: TGTGCCAGCAGCTTAGGAGGGAGGCCCGGTTCCGGGGAGCTGTTTTTT.

This clone was observed a few times. The germline gene is not matched at one end of the junction; a read error may be the cause. The chain is built from TRBV7-9 and TRBJ1-2; D not resolved. The length of the CDR3 is 15 residues. Looked up from germline, CDR1 is SEHNR and CDR2 is FQNEAQ (reference sequence). CDR3 in DNA: TGTTCCAGCAGCTTATACACAGAATCTAACTATGGCTACACCTTC. Its protein is CSSSLYTESNYGYTF. The full variable domain, with the rest looked up from reference TRBV7-9 and TRBJ1-2, is DTGVSQNPRHKITKRGQNVTFRCDPISEHNRLYWYRQTLGQGPEFLTYFQNEAQLEKSRLLSDRFSAERPKGSFSTLEIQRTEQGDSAMYLCSSSLYTESNYGYTFGSGTRLTVV.

The rearrangement joins TRBV5-4 to TRBJ1-2, with 9 bases identical to TRBD1. The ends lost 4 bases at V and 9 bases at J; junction bases unmatched: 7. Germline CDR1 SGHNT, CDR2 YYREEE (reference sequence). The CDR3 runs 13 residues. CDR3 protein: CASSLNRGHSYTF. CDR3 sequence (DNA): TGTGCCAGCAGCCTCAACAGGGGGCATAGCTACACCTTC.

The chain joins TRBV7-2 to TRBJ2-3, with a weak D call TRBD1 (6 bases). V dropped 2 bases and J dropped 6 bases, with 15 bases sitting between them. The CDR3 has 15 amino acids. Germline V CDR1 and CDR2: SGHTA, FQGNSA. The DNA of the CDR3 is TGTGCCAGCAGCTTATTGCCACAGGGAATGGATACGCAGTATTTT. Translating gives CASSLLPQGMDTQYF.

This CDR3 reads CASSSAGLPTEAFF. DNA of the CDR3: TGTGCCAGCAGTTCCGCGGGTTTACCCACTGAAGCTTTCTTT. J is TRBJ1-1 and V is TRBV27; D remains unclear. Germline V gene lookup returns CDR1 MNHEY and CDR2 SMNVEV (reference sequence). V was cut by 4 bases and J by 4 bases, with 13 bases left in between. The CDR3 consists of 14 residues.

The CDR3 DNA reads TGTTCCTCCCCCGGACAAGAGTTGGACACTGAAGCTTTCTTT. It codes for CSSPGQELDTEAFF. The gene calls are TRBV7-9 and TRBJ1-1, with D possibly being TRBD1 (5 bases). From germline, CDR1 is SEHNR and CDR2 FQNEAQ (reference sequence). CDR3 size: 14 residues.

The chain is built from TRBV11-2 and TRBJ2-5; maybe TRBD2 (5 bases). The CDR3 length is 15 residues. Germline CDR1 and CDR2: SGHAT and FQNNGV. The V gene lost 1 base and the J gene lost 4 bases, with 13 bases spanning the gap. The DNA of the CDR3 is TGTGCCAGCAGCTTAGGTCGGGCGGGTACAGAGACCCAGTACTTC. Encoded protein: CASSLGRAGTETQYF. Complete variable domain (other parts from reference TRBV11-2 and TRBJ2-5): EAGVAQSPRYKIIEKRQSVAFWCNPISGHATLYWYQQILGQGPKLLIQFQNNGVVDDSQLPKDRFSAERLKGVDSTLKIQPAKLEDSAVYLCASSLGRAGTETQYFGPGTRLLVL.

V gene TRBV2 combines with J gene TRBJ1-4; TRBD1 matches at 8 bases. Trimming removed 4 bases from V and 2 bases from J; junction bases left unmatched: 3. This CDR3 has 15 amino acids. Per germline, CDR1 SNHLY and CDR2 FYNNEI. The CDR3 protein is CASSVQGATNEKLFF. CDR3 in DNA: TGTGCCAGCAGTGTGCAGGGGGCCACTAATGAAAAACTGTTTTTT.

The J gene is TRBJ1-3, the V gene TRBV9; no reliable D call. Germline CDR1 is SGDLS and CDR2 is YYNGEE. Trimming removed 4 bases at V and 0 bases at J, with 20 bases between. The CDR3 runs to 18 residues. In DNA, the CDR3 is TGTGCCAGCAGCCCGCCTGGGAGCTTCGCCGGCTCTGGAAACACCATATATTTT. Protein: CASSPPGSFAGSGNTIYF.

The chain's CDR3 is CASRTSGSVFHTGELFF. The CDR3 region has the DNA TGTGCCAGCAGGACTAGCGGGAGCGTTTTCCACACCGGGGAGCTGTTTTTT. V is TRBV6-4 and J is TRBJ2-2; 12 nucleotides agree with TRBD2. This CDR3 contains 17 residues. V lost 6 bases, J lost 3 bases, and 8 bases stayed unmatched. Germline V CDR1 and CDR2: MRHNA, SNTAGT.

This clone has just a few counts. CDR3 region: CASSVTWTGVNQGNQPQHF. CDR3 in DNA: TGTGCCAGCTCCGTCACTTGGACAGGGGTAAACCAGGGCAATCAGCCCCAGCATTTT. This chain links TRBV18 with TRBJ1-5, with 9 bases identical to TRBD1. Per the germline V gene, CDR1 is KGHSH and CDR2 is LQKENI. CDR3 length equals 19 residues. The junction had 17 bases not matched to a gene; V was cut back by 6 bases and J by 2 bases.

This chain connects TRBV5-1 to TRBJ2-1; D unclear. The CDR3 sequence is 13 residues long. The germline CDR1 and CDR2 sequences are SGHRS and YFSETQ. Trimming pared 3 bases from V and 6 bases from J, leaving 10 bases between. The DNA for the CDR3 is TGCGCCAGCAGCTCCACCGAGGTCAATGAGCAGTTCTTC. This encodes CASSSTEVNEQFF.

The J gene is TRBJ2-1, the V gene TRBV28, with a weak D call TRBD2 (5 bases). The CDR3 spans 16 residues. The V gene's germline CDR1 is MDHEN and CDR2 SYDVKM. V lost 5 bases to trimming and J lost 2 bases, with 16 bases between them. The CDR3 region is CASSPPPGYTYNEQFF. In DNA, the CDR3 is TGTGCCAGCAGTCCCCCCCCGGGATACACCTACAATGAGCAGTTCTTC.

The V call is TRBV19, the J call TRBJ2-1; D perhaps matches TRBD1 (5 bases). Germline CDR1 is LNHDA and CDR2 is SQIVND (reference sequence). Trimming stripped 7 bases from V and 3 bases from J, with 13 bases between. The CDR3 runs 14 residues. This CDR3 is CASKGATYYNEQFF. CDR3 DNA sequence: TGTGCCAGTAAAGGGGCGACGTACTACAATGAGCAGTTCTTC.

The rearrangement links TRBV6-5 to TRBJ1-6; D not certain. CDR3 length equals 14 residues. Germline assignment: CDR1 MNHEY and CDR2 SVGAGI. The germline V and J ends were trimmed by 8 bases and 10 bases, with 18 bases remaining between them. CDR3 in DNA: TGTGCCAGCCATCGCACCGGGAGTGTGTCACCCCTCCACTTT. It yields the protein CASHRTGSVSPLHF.

This clone came up a few times. This rearrangement joins TRBV9 to TRBJ2-5, with 7 bases matching TRBD2. V trimming: 0 bases; J trimming: 4 bases; junction bases outside the gene matches: 12. Germline-derived CDR1 and CDR2 are SGDLS and YYNGEE. The length of the CDR3 is 17 residues. The CDR3 loop is CASSVGGGRGVRETQYF. As DNA, the CDR3 is TGTGCCAGCAGCGTAGGAGGTGGGAGGGGAGTCAGAGAGACCCAGTACTTC.

The V call is TRBV7-9, the J call TRBJ2-2, with a tentative D call TRBD1 (6 bases). This CDR3 region has 16 residues. V shed 5 bases and J shed 4 bases, with 17 bases lying between them. Germline CDR1 SEHNR, CDR2 FQNEAQ (reference sequence). The CDR3 DNA sequence: TGTGCCAGCAGCCCGCCTTCACAGGGCGTCACCGGGGAGCTGTTTTTT. It codes for CASSPPSQGVTGELFF.

The CDR3 sequence: CASSLKPGQSTDTQYF. The CDR3 DNA reads TGTGCCAGCAGCCTAAAACCGGGACAGAGCACAGATACGCAGTATTTT. This rearrangement joins TRBV7-9 to TRBJ2-3; 7 bases are a match to TRBD1. The CDR3 has 16 residues. Trimming cost V 5 bases and J 0 bases; bases outside gene matches: 8. The germline V gene encodes CDR1 SEHNR and CDR2 FQNEAQ (reference sequence).

This chain connects TRBV7-2 to TRBJ1-2; TRBD1 agrees at 8 bases. The V and J ends lost 0 bases and 4 bases, in that order; junction bases with no gene match: 4. CDR1 and CDR2 (germline): SGHTA, FQGNSA. The CDR3 consists of 15 residues. CDR3 residues: CASSLASGQGYGYTF. CDR3 DNA: TGTGCCAGCAGCTTAGCAAGCGGACAGGGCTATGGCTACACCTTC.

J is TRBJ1-5 and V is TRBV10-3, with TRBD1 matching over 8 bases. V dropped 6 bases and J dropped 0; count of bases not matched to a gene: 4. The CDR3 sequence is 15 residues long. The germline CDR1 and CDR2 sequences are ENHRY and SYGVKD. The CDR3 spells CAISADRGSNQPQHF. Here the CDR3 DNA reads TGTGCCATCAGCGCCGACAGGGGTAGCAATCAGCCCCAGCATTTT.

This sequence joins TRBV5-8 and TRBJ1-1; D not certain. The CDR3 sequence is 13 residues long. Germline V gene data show CDR1 as SGHTS and CDR2 as YDEGEE. V was shortened by 0 bases and J by 10 bases, with 13 bases between the two germline ends. CDR3 DNA sequence: TGTGCCAGCAGCTTGGAGTTAAAAGGAGGAGCTTTCTTT. Encoded protein: CASSLELKGGAFF.

This rearrangement joins TRBV7-2 to TRBJ1-4; D unresolved. The V end lost 1 base, the J end lost 4 bases, and 10 bases lay between the germline ends. Germline loops: CDR1 SGHTA, CDR2 FQGNSA. This CDR3 comprises 15 residues. CDR3 loop: CASSLDGQVNEKLFF. The DNA of the CDR3 is TGTGCCAGCAGCTTAGATGGGCAGGTTAATGAAAAACTGTTTTTT.

The V and J genes are TRBV4-1 and TRBJ2-1; a possible D gene is TRBD2 (5 bases). Germline-derived CDR1 and CDR2 are MGHRA and YSYEKL. This CDR3 is 13 amino acids long. V lost 2 bases to trimming and J lost 7 bases, with 9 bases between them. CDR3: CASSQISANEQFF. CDR3 nucleotides: TGCGCCAGCAGCCAAATTAGCGCGAATGAGCAGTTCTTC.

The DNA for the CDR3 is TGTGCCTGCCCGGGGGAAGCGGGAGCTAACACCGGGGAGCTGTTTTTT. Amino acid sequence: CACPGEAGANTGELFF. This chain uses TRBV30 with TRBJ2-2; 8 nucleotides line up with TRBD2. In germline, CDR1 is GTSNPN, CDR2 SVGIG (reference sequence). The trim removed 6 bases at V and 2 bases at J, leaving 11 bases unmatched. The CDR3 is 16 amino acids. Filled out from reference TRBV30 and TRBJ2-2, the complete variable domain reads SQTIHQWPATLVQPVGSPLSLECTVEGTSNPNLYWYRQAAGRGLQLLFYSVGIGQISSEVPQNLSASRPQDRQFILSSKKLLLSDSGFYLCACPGEAGANTGELFFGEGSRLTVL.

The gene calls are TRBV19 and TRBJ2-7; 9 nucleotides agree with TRBD1. Trimming cost V 6 bases and J 7 bases; bases outside gene matches: 7. CDR1 and CDR2 (germline): LNHDA, SQIVND (reference sequence). CDR3 length: 13 amino acids. CDR3 sequence (DNA): TGTGCCAGTAGAACGACAGGGGGTCGGGAGCAGTACTTC. Encoded protein: CASRTTGGREQYF.

V is TRBV30 and J is TRBJ1-2, with D possibly TRBD1 on 6 matching bases. The CDR3 totals 12 residues. Trimming removed 3 bases from V and 7 bases from J, with 12 bases in between. In germline, CDR1 is GTSNPN, CDR2 SVGIG (reference sequence). The chain's CDR3 is CAWSPGHRGYTF. The DNA for the CDR3 is TGTGCCTGGAGCCCGGGACACCGTGGCTACACCTTC.

This chain connects TRBV6-5 to TRBJ2-7; 8 bases align to TRBD1. CDR3 length: 15 residues. The trim removed 0 bases at V and 6 bases at J, leaving 7 bases unmatched. Germline lookup yields CDR1 MNHEY and CDR2 SVGAGI. The CDR3 region is CASSYSRGQVSEQYF. Here the CDR3 DNA reads TGTGCCAGCAGTTACTCGAGGGGACAGGTTAGCGAGCAGTACTTC.

The rearrangement links TRBV7-2 to TRBJ1-2, with 8 bases matching TRBD1. J lost 4 bases, V lost 0 bases, and 19 bases had no gene match. Germline CDR1 SGHTA, CDR2 FQGNSA. The CDR3 is 20 amino acids. CDR3 coding DNA: TGTGCCAGCAGCTTAGCGAGGGGGCTTAGACAGGGGACCCTCCCCTATGGCTACACCTTC. Translation: CASSLARGLRQGTLPYGYTF.

The CDR3 reads CAWTGTGNSNQPQHF. Here the CDR3 DNA reads TGTGCCTGGACTGGGACAGGGAATAGCAATCAGCCCCAGCATTTT. This sequence joins TRBV30 and TRBJ1-5; 9 nucleotides match TRBD1. The germline V gene has CDR1 GTSNPN and CDR2 SVGIG (reference sequence). This CDR3 has 15 residues. Trimming cost V 4 bases and J 0 bases; bases outside gene matches: 4. The full variable domain, completed using reference TRBV30 and TRBJ1-5, is SQTIHQWPATLVQPVGSPLSLECTVEGTSNPNLYWYRQAAGRGLQLLFYSVGIGQISSEVPQNLSASRPQDRQFILSSKKLLLSDSGFYLCAWTGTGNSNQPQHFGDGTRLSIL.

J is TRBJ2-1 and V is TRBV25-1; 8 bases agree with TRBD2. After removal of 1 base from V and 6 bases from J, the junction contained 8 bases not matched to a gene. This CDR3 contains 16 residues. Germline V lookup: CDR1 MGHDK, CDR2 SYGVNS. For the CDR3, the DNA is TGTGCCAGCAGTGAATTAGGGCGGGGGGCCCTCAATGAGCAGTTCTTC. Translating it yields CASSELGRGALNEQFF.